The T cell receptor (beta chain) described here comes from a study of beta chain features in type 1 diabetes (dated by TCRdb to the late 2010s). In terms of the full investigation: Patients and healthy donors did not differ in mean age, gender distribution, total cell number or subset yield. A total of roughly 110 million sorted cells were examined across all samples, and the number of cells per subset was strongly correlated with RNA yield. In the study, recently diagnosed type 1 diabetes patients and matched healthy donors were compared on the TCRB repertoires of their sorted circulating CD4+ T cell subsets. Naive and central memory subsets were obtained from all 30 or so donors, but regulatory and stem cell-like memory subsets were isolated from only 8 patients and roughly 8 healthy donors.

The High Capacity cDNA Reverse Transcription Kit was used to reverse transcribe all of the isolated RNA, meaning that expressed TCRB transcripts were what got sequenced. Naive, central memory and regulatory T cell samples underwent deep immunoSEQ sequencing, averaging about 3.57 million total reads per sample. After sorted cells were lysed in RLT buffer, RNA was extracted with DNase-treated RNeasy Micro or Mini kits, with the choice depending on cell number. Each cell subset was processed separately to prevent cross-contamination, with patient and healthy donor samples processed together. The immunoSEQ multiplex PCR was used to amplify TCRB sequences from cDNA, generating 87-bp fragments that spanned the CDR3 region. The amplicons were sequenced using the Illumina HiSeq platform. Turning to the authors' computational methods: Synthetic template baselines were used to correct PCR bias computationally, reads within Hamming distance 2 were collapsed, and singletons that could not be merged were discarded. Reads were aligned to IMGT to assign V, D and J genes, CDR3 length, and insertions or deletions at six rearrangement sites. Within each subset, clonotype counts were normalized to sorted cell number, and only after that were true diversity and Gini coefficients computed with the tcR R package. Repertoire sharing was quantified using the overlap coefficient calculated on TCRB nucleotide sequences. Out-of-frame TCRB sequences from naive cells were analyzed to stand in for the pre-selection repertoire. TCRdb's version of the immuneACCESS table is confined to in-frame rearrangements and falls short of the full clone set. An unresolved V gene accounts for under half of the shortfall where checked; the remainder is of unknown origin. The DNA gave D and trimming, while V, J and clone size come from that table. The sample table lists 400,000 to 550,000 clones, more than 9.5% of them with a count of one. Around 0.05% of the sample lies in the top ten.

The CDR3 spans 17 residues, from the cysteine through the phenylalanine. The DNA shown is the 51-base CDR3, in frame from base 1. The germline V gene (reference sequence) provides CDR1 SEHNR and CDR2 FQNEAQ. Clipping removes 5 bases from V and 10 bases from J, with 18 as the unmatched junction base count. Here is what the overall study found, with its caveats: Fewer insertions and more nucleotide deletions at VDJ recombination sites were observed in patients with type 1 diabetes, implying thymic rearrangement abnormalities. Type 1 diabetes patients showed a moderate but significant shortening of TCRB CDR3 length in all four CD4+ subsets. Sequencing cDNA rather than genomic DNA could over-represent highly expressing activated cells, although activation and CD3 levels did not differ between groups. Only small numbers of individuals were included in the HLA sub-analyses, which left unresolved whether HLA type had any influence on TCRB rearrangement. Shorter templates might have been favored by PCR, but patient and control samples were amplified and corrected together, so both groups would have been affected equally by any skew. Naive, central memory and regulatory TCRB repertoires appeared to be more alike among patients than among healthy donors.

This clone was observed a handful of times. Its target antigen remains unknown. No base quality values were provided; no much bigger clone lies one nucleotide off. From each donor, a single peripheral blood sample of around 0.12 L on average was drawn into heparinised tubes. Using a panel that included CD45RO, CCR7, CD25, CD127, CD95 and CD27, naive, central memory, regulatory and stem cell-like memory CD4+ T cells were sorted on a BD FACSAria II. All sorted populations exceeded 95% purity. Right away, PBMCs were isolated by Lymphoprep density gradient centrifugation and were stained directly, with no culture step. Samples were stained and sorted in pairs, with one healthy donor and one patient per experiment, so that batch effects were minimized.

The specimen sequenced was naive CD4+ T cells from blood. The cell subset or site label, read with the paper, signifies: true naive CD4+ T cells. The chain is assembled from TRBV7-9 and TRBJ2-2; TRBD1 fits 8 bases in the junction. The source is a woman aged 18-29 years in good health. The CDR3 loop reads CASSHTRTGSRREELFF. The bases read TGTGCCAGCAGCCACACCCGGACAGGGAGTAGACGAGAGGAGCTGTTTTTT.